These T cell receptor beta chains were read from a single sample in a study of T cells in Graves' hyperthyroidism and ophthalmopathy. MiXCR was run by TCRdb on the multiplex PCR reads, yielding one entry per CDR3 protein. Of 480,000 or so distinct CDR3 sequences listed, approximately 49% are singletons. Sequences were obtained from peripheral blood or thyroid tissue (not recorded which). The receptors were gathered from an adult woman with Graves' disease, either hyperthyroidism or ophthalmopathy (not recorded which). Both conserved end residues are part of each CDR3. Fields, in order: J gene, clone size, D gene, V gene, CDR3 protein, CDR3 DNA. A D gene is named only where the DNA matches it firmly. Size values are once, few and many counts, or a class for expanded clones, and some rows have none.

j_gene: TRBJ1-4
abundance: few
d_gene: .
v_gene: TRBV27
CDR3aa: CASSSTATAIEKLFF
CDR3nt: TGTGCCAGCAGCTCGACAGCCACCGCCATAGAAAAACTGTTTTTT

j_gene: TRBJ1-2
abundance: .
d_gene: .
v_gene: TRBV29-1
CDR3aa: CSASSQVGFYGGYTF
CDR3nt: TGCAGCGCCAGCAGCCAAGTAGGGTTTTACGGTGGCTACACCTTC

j_gene: TRBJ2-5
abundance: .
d_gene: .
v_gene: TRBV19
CDR3aa: CASSTGMLGETQYF
CDR3nt: TGTGCCAGTAGTACAGGGATGCTGGGGGAGACCCAGTACTTC

j_gene: TRBJ2-5
abundance: .
d_gene: TRBD2
v_gene: TRBV6-5
CDR3aa: CASSYRGGETQYF
CDR3nt: TGTGCCAGCAGTTACCGGGGGGGGGAGACCCAGTACTTC

j_gene: TRBJ1-2
abundance: many
d_gene: TRBD1
v_gene: TRBV20-1
CDR3aa: CSASPGGGYTF
CDR3nt: TGCAGTGCTAGCCCAGGGGGTGGCTACACCTTC

j_gene: TRBJ2-5
abundance: .
d_gene: TRBD2
v_gene: TRBV7-9
CDR3aa: CASSLQGAGESRETQYF
CDR3nt: TGTGCCAGCAGCTTACAAGGAGCGGGAGAATCAAGGGAGACCCAGTACTTC

j_gene: TRBJ1-2
abundance: .
d_gene: .
v_gene: TRBV10-2
CDR3aa: CASSLTALYGYTF
CDR3nt: TGCGCCAGCAGTCTCACCGCACTCTATGGCTACACCTTC

j_gene: TRBJ2-5
abundance: .
d_gene: .
v_gene: TRBV6-1
CDR3aa: CASSEAGGSQYF
CDR3nt: TGTGCCAGCAGTGAAGCGGGGGGTAGCCAGTACTTC

j_gene: TRBJ2-5
abundance: .
d_gene: .
v_gene: TRBV5-1
CDR3aa: CASSSTGRQETQYF
CDR3nt: TGCGCCAGCAGCTCGACGGGTCGGCAAGAGACCCAGTACTTC

j_gene: TRBJ2-7
abundance: many
d_gene: TRBD1
v_gene: TRBV5-1
CDR3aa: CASSLGGQGTYEQYF
CDR3nt: TGCGCCAGCAGCTTGGGGGGACAGGGCACCTACGAGCAGTACTTC

j_gene: TRBJ2-7
abundance: .
d_gene: .
v_gene: TRBV5-1
CDR3aa: CASSFDPSSRVSEQYF
CDR3nt: TGCGCCAGCAGCTTTGATCCCTCGTCCCGGGTTTCCGAGCAGTACTTC

j_gene: TRBJ2-5
abundance: .
d_gene: TRBD2
v_gene: TRBV5-1
CDR3aa: CASSGGTSGETQYF
CDR3nt: TGCGCCAGCAGCGGCGGGACTAGCGGAGAGACCCAGTACTTC

j_gene: TRBJ1-5
abundance: .
d_gene: .
v_gene: TRBV10-3
CDR3aa: CAISWNSNQPQHF
CDR3nt: TGTGCCATCAGTTGGAACAGCAATCAGCCCCAGCATTTT

j_gene: TRBJ2-7
abundance: .
d_gene: TRBD2
v_gene: TRBV7-2
CDR3aa: CASSLIPSGLTYEQYF
CDR3nt: TGTGCCAGCAGCTTAATTCCTAGCGGGCTTACCTACGAGCAGTACTTC

j_gene: TRBJ1-3
abundance: many
d_gene: .
v_gene: TRBV29-1
CDR3aa: CSVEFNSGNTIYF
CDR3nt: TGCAGCGTTGAATTCAACTCTGGAAACACCATATATTTT

j_gene: TRBJ1-1
abundance: few
d_gene: .
v_gene: TRBV20-1
CDR3aa: CSPLFGEAFF
CDR3nt: TGCAGTCCCCTGTTTGGGGAAGCTTTCTTT

j_gene: TRBJ1-1
abundance: few
d_gene: .
v_gene: TRBV4-2
CDR3aa: CASSHPGADFDTEAFF
CDR3nt: TGTGCCAGCAGCCACCCTGGTGCGGATTTTGACACTGAAGCTTTCTTT

j_gene: TRBJ1-5
abundance: .
d_gene: .
v_gene: TRBV20-1
CDR3aa: CSARHEEAWGNQPQHF
CDR3nt: TGCAGTGCCCGGCACGAGGAGGCCTGGGGAAATCAGCCCCAGCATTTT

j_gene: TRBJ2-5
abundance: .
d_gene: TRBD1
v_gene: TRBV20-1
CDR3aa: CSASGDREETQYF
CDR3nt: TGCAGTGCTAGCGGGGACAGGGAAGAGACCCAGTACTTC

j_gene: TRBJ2-6
abundance: .
d_gene: TRBD1
v_gene: TRBV7-9
CDR3aa: CASSLFDRVNTEAF
CDR3nt: TGTGCCAGCAGCTTGTTCGACAGGGTCAACACTGAAGCTTTC

j_gene: TRBJ1-6
abundance: .
d_gene: TRBD1
v_gene: TRBV7-8
CDR3aa: CASSDQGQGSSPLHF
CDR3nt: TGTGCCAGCAGTGATCAGGGACAGGGTAGTTCACCCCTCCACTTT

j_gene: TRBJ1-1
abundance: .
d_gene: .
v_gene: TRBV5-5
CDR3aa: CASTLPGGAQSEAFF
CDR3nt: TGTGCCAGCACCCTCCCAGGAGGGGCACAATCCGAAGCTTTCTTT

j_gene: TRBJ2-7
abundance: .
d_gene: .
v_gene: TRBV9
CDR3aa: CASSLSTGEGLYEQYF
CDR3nt: TGTGCCAGCAGCCTATCGACAGGGGAGGGCCTCTACGAGCAGTACTTC

j_gene: TRBJ2-2
abundance: .
d_gene: .
v_gene: TRBV7-2
CDR3aa: CASSPTGSPGELFF
CDR3nt: TGTGCCAGCAGTCCTACAGGGTCCCCCGGGGAGCTGTTTTTT

j_gene: TRBJ1-1
abundance: once
d_gene: .
v_gene: TRBV9
CDR3aa: CASSETSGDTEAFF
CDR3nt: TGTGCCAGCAGTGAAACCTCGGGGGACACTGAAGCTTTCTTT

j_gene: TRBJ2-7
abundance: .
d_gene: .
v_gene: TRBV28
CDR3aa: CASSLSGTRYEQYF
CDR3nt: TGTGCCAGCAGTTTATCGGGGACAAGATACGAGCAGTACTTC

j_gene: TRBJ2-7
abundance: .
d_gene: .
v_gene: TRBV29-1
CDR3aa: CSVQGYSYEQYF
CDR3nt: TGCAGCGTGCAGGGGTACAGCTACGAGCAGTACTTC

j_gene: TRBJ1-6
abundance: few
d_gene: .
v_gene: TRBV2
CDR3aa: CASSEVGRYNSPLHF
CDR3nt: TGTGCCAGCAGTGAAGTTGGGAGATATAATTCACCCCTCCACTTT

j_gene: TRBJ1-2
abundance: .
d_gene: .
v_gene: TRBV20-1
CDR3aa: CSVRGSPGTNLYGYTF
CDR3nt: TGCAGTGTAAGGGGCAGCCCCGGGACAAACCTCTATGGCTACACCTTC

j_gene: TRBJ2-3
abundance: few
d_gene: .
v_gene: TRBV5-1
CDR3aa: CASSLDSGGTDTQYF
CDR3nt: TGCGCCAGCAGCTTGGATAGCGGAGGCACAGATACGCAGTATTTT

j_gene: TRBJ2-7
abundance: .
d_gene: TRBD1
v_gene: TRBV10-3
CDR3aa: CVINAGTGLDEQYF
CDR3nt: TGTGTCATCAACGCCGGGACAGGGTTAGACGAGCAGTACTTC

j_gene: TRBJ1-5
abundance: many
d_gene: .
v_gene: TRBV29-1
CDR3aa: CSVAYRTNQPQHF
CDR3nt: TGCAGCGTTGCATACAGGACAAATCAGCCCCAGCATTTT

j_gene: TRBJ1-2
abundance: many
d_gene: .
v_gene: TRBV9
CDR3aa: CASSGSSSDSLGDYGYTF
CDR3nt: TGTGCCAGCAGCGGTAGTAGTTCCGACTCGCTCGGGGACTATGGCTACACCTTC

j_gene: TRBJ2-7
abundance: few
d_gene: .
v_gene: TRBV7-2
CDR3aa: CASSLVGQYF
CDR3nt: TGTGCCAGCAGCTTAGTCGGGCAGTACTTC

j_gene: TRBJ2-2
abundance: many
d_gene: .
v_gene: TRBV5-1
CDR3aa: CASSLGQFTGELFF
CDR3nt: TGCGCCAGCAGCTTGGGTCAGTTCACCGGGGAGCTGTTTTTT

j_gene: TRBJ2-2
abundance: .
d_gene: .
v_gene: TRBV7-9
CDR3aa: CASSRGLAVNTGELFF
CDR3nt: TGTGCCAGCAGCAGAGGTCTCGCGGTTAACACCGGGGAGCTGTTTTTT

j_gene: TRBJ1-1
abundance: .
d_gene: TRBD1
v_gene: TRBV7-9
CDR3aa: CASSHRDRMNTEAFF
CDR3nt: TGTGCCAGCAGCCACCGGGACAGGATGAACACTGAAGCTTTCTTT

j_gene: TRBJ1-3
abundance: few
d_gene: .
v_gene: TRBV11-2
CDR3aa: CASSRANSGNTIYF
CDR3nt: TGTGCCAGCAGCAGAGCGAACTCTGGAAACACCATATATTTT

j_gene: TRBJ1-4
abundance: .
d_gene: .
v_gene: TRBV11-2
CDR3aa: CASSPNPTGEKLFF
CDR3nt: TGTGCCAGCAGCCCTAACCCGACGGGTGAAAAACTGTTTTTT

j_gene: TRBJ1-6
abundance: many
d_gene: .
v_gene: TRBV20-1
CDR3aa: CSARKSRDPPNSPLHF
CDR3nt: TGCAGTGCTAGAAAAAGCCGGGACCCCCCGAATTCACCCCTCCACTTT

j_gene: TRBJ1-1
abundance: .
d_gene: .
v_gene: TRBV29-1
CDR3aa: CSVEGGTKGTEAFF
CDR3nt: TGCAGCGTTGAGGGAGGGACAAAGGGAACTGAAGCTTTCTTT

j_gene: TRBJ1-4
abundance: .
d_gene: .
v_gene: TRBV20-1
CDR3aa: CSARDFAGGNEKLFF
CDR3nt: TGCAGTGCTAGAGACTTCGCAGGTGGGAATGAAAAACTGTTTTTT

j_gene: TRBJ2-2
abundance: .
d_gene: .
v_gene: TRBV25-1
CDR3aa: CASSDQRVSNTGELFF
CDR3nt: TGTGCCAGCAGTGATCAAAGGGTGTCGAACACCGGGGAGCTGTTTTTT

j_gene: TRBJ1-2
abundance: .
d_gene: .
v_gene: TRBV10-3
CDR3aa: CAIRDSYGYTF
CDR3nt: TGTGCCATCAGGGACAGTTATGGCTACACCTTC

j_gene: TRBJ1-1
abundance: .
d_gene: .
v_gene: TRBV11-1
CDR3aa: CASSRWARDNTEAFF
CDR3nt: TGTGCCAGCAGCCGATGGGCCCGAGACAACACTGAAGCTTTCTTT

j_gene: TRBJ2-7
abundance: .
d_gene: .
v_gene: TRBV9
CDR3aa: CASSGTDSASYEQYF
CDR3nt: TGTGCCAGCAGCGGGACCGACAGTGCCAGCTACGAGCAGTACTTC

j_gene: TRBJ1-3
abundance: few
d_gene: TRBD1
v_gene: TRBV4-1
CDR3aa: CASSQEPGGVGNTIYF
CDR3nt: TGCGCCAGCAGCCAAGAACCAGGGGGTGTGGGAAACACCATATATTTT

j_gene: TRBJ1-5
abundance: many
d_gene: TRBD1
v_gene: TRBV15
CDR3aa: CATSREPPPRQGSNQPQHF
CDR3nt: TGTGCCACCAGCAGAGAACCCCCCCCCCGACAGGGCAGCAATCAGCCCCAGCATTTT

j_gene: TRBJ2-7
abundance: few
d_gene: .
v_gene: TRBV29-1
CDR3aa: CSTEGVLYEQYF
CDR3nt: TGCAGCACCGAGGGGGTCCTCTACGAGCAGTACTTC

j_gene: TRBJ1-4
abundance: few
d_gene: .
v_gene: TRBV29-1
CDR3aa: CSVESEKLFF
CDR3nt: TGCAGCGTTGAATCTGAAAAACTGTTTTTT

j_gene: TRBJ2-7
abundance: once
d_gene: .
v_gene: TRBV5-1
CDR3aa: CASSPPAEIYEQYF
CDR3nt: TGCGCCAGCAGCCCACCGGCAGAAATCTACGAGCAGTACTTC

j_gene: TRBJ2-7
abundance: few
d_gene: .
v_gene: TRBV10-3
CDR3aa: CAISEVEFYEQYF
CDR3nt: TGTGCCATCAGTGAGGTTGAGTTCTACGAGCAGTACTTC

j_gene: TRBJ2-7
abundance: .
d_gene: TRBD1
v_gene: TRBV28
CDR3aa: CASSLIGQGAGEQYF
CDR3nt: TGTGCCAGCAGTTTGATCGGACAGGGGGCTGGGGAGCAGTACTTC

j_gene: TRBJ2-7
abundance: .
d_gene: TRBD2
v_gene: TRBV2
CDR3aa: CASSERGGLHEQYF
CDR3nt: TGTGCCAGCAGTGAACGCGGGGGGTTGCACGAGCAGTACTTC

j_gene: TRBJ2-1
abundance: .
d_gene: TRBD2
v_gene: TRBV12-3/TRBV12-4
CDR3aa: CASRDRDYEQFF
CDR3nt: TGTGCCAGCAGAGACCGGGACTACGAGCAGTTCTTC

j_gene: TRBJ2-5
abundance: .
d_gene: .
v_gene: TRBV9
CDR3aa: CASSLSIVTQYF
CDR3nt: TGTGCTAGCAGTCTCTCTATTGTGACCCAGTACTTC

j_gene: TRBJ2-5
abundance: .
d_gene: .
v_gene: TRBV29-1
CDR3aa: CSASEYQETQYF
CDR3nt: TGTAGCGCGTCAGAATACCAAGAGACCCAGTACTTC

j_gene: TRBJ1-4
abundance: many
d_gene: .
v_gene: TRBV6-5
CDR3aa: CASSSSGTVNEKLFF
CDR3nt: TGTGCCAGCAGTTCTTCCGGGACTGTCAATGAAAAACTGTTTTTT

j_gene: TRBJ2-7
abundance: many
d_gene: .
v_gene: TRBV2
CDR3aa: CASSEAIPGLEQYF
CDR3nt: TGTGCCAGCAGTGAAGCGATACCGGGTCTCGAGCAGTACTTC